A selection of T cell receptor beta chains follows, all from one sample in a study of CD8+ T cells in alopecia areata. Using immunoSEQ multiplex PCR, the repertoire was profiled, and TCRdb retains in-frame clones only, with some absent. The sample carries about 34,000 clones, 70% to 80% recorded once. Material: NKG2D-low CD8+ T cells sorted from blood. The origin of the receptors is a human donor with alopecia areata. Each CDR3 is given with its conserved first and last residue. D genes are given only for firm matches. Clone size is shown for a subset of rows, as once, few, many or a class of expanded clone.

v_call: TRBV25-1
j_call: TRBJ2-5
clone_size: -
d_call: -
cdr3_nt: TGTGCCAGCAGCCGGAACAAAGAGACCCAGTACTTC
cdr3_aa: CASSRNKETQYF

v_call: TRBV7-9
j_call: TRBJ2-2
clone_size: few
d_call: -
cdr3_nt: TGTGCCAGCAGCCACCTACGGGACACACACACCGGGGAGCTGTTTTTT
cdr3_aa: CASSHLRDTHTGELFF

v_call: TRBV30
j_call: TRBJ1-2
clone_size: -
d_call: TRBD1
cdr3_nt: TGTGCCTGGAGTGACGGGGACAGGGGGCACTACGGCTACACCTTC
cdr3_aa: CAWSDGDRGHYGYTF

v_call: TRBV30
j_call: TRBJ2-7
clone_size: -
d_call: -
cdr3_nt: TGTGCCGGGATATCAGTGGGGGTCTACGAGCAGTACTTC
cdr3_aa: CAGISVGVYEQYF

v_call: TRBV20-1
j_call: TRBJ1-2
clone_size: -
d_call: -
cdr3_nt: TGCAGTGCTAAGGGCGGCTACACCTTC
cdr3_aa: CSAKGGYTF

v_call: TRBV29-1
j_call: TRBJ2-5
clone_size: -
d_call: -
cdr3_nt: TGCAGCGTTGATCGCGACATGCCCGAAGAGACCCAGTACTTC
cdr3_aa: CSVDRDMPEETQYF

v_call: TRBV4-1
j_call: TRBJ2-7
clone_size: -
d_call: -
cdr3_nt: TGCGCCAGCAGCCCCCCGGGGGCGAGGGAGCAGTACTTC
cdr3_aa: CASSPPGAREQYF

v_call: TRBV29-1
j_call: TRBJ2-1
clone_size: -
d_call: TRBD2
cdr3_nt: TGCAGCGTTGTGCTAGCGGGGTACAATGAGCAGTTCTTC
cdr3_aa: CSVVLAGYNEQFF

v_call: TRBV29-1
j_call: TRBJ2-6
clone_size: -
d_call: -
cdr3_nt: TGCAGCGTTGAAGGGCGGTCTGGGGCCAACGTCCTGACTTTC
cdr3_aa: CSVEGRSGANVLTF

v_call: TRBV5-1
j_call: TRBJ1-1
clone_size: -
d_call: TRBD1
cdr3_nt: TGCGCCAGCAGCTTGACAGGGGGGAGCACTGAAGCTTTCTTT
cdr3_aa: CASSLTGGSTEAFF

v_call: TRBV30
j_call: TRBJ2-3
clone_size: -
d_call: -
cdr3_nt: TGTGCCTGGAGGGGATACACAGATACGCAGTATTTT
cdr3_aa: CAWRGYTDTQYF

v_call: TRBV27
j_call: TRBJ2-2
clone_size: -
d_call: TRBD2
cdr3_nt: TGTGCCAGCAGTTTGTCGTCTAGCGGGAGAACCGGGGAGCTGTTTTTT
cdr3_aa: CASSLSSSGRTGELFF

v_call: TRBV4-1
j_call: TRBJ1-5
clone_size: -
d_call: -
cdr3_nt: TGCGCCAGCAGCCAAGATCACAGTAGCAATCAGCCCCAGCATTTT
cdr3_aa: CASSQDHSSNQPQHF

v_call: TRBV29-1
j_call: TRBJ2-5
clone_size: -
d_call: -
cdr3_nt: TGCAGCGTGTTCGGCGGGACAGTCCAAGAGACCCAGTACTTC
cdr3_aa: CSVFGGTVQETQYF

v_call: TRBV30
j_call: TRBJ1-4
clone_size: -
d_call: TRBD1
cdr3_nt: TGTGCCTGGAGTGAGAGCGACAGGGTCGGTGAAAAACTGTTTTTT
cdr3_aa: CAWSESDRVGEKLFF

v_call: TRBV29-1
j_call: TRBJ2-3
clone_size: -
d_call: -
cdr3_nt: TGCAGCGTTGACGGGCTGAAGGCGATAACTAGCACAGATACGCAGTATTTT
cdr3_aa: CSVDGLKAITSTDTQYF

v_call: TRBV9
j_call: TRBJ2-2
clone_size: -
d_call: TRBD2
cdr3_nt: TGTGCCAGCAGCCTTCTAGCGGGGGGACCCGGGGAGCTGTTTTTT
cdr3_aa: CASSLLAGGPGELFF

v_call: TRBV4-1
j_call: TRBJ2-7
clone_size: -
d_call: -
cdr3_nt: TGCGCCAGCAGTTTCGGCACCGGGAAGTCCTACGAGCAGTACTTC
cdr3_aa: CASSFGTGKSYEQYF

v_call: TRBV28
j_call: TRBJ2-7
clone_size: medium-sized
d_call: -
cdr3_nt: TGTGCCAGCAGTTTCTCAGCCCAGGGGCCTACCTACGAGCAGTACTTC
cdr3_aa: CASSFSAQGPTYEQYF

v_call: TRBV4-3
j_call: TRBJ1-3
clone_size: -
d_call: -
cdr3_nt: TGCGCCAGCAGCCAAGGGACCGGCTCTGGAAACACCATATATTTT
cdr3_aa: CASSQGTGSGNTIYF

v_call: TRBV5-1
j_call: TRBJ2-1
clone_size: -
d_call: -
cdr3_nt: TGCGCCAGCAGCTTGGCATTGGGGGAGGAGCAGTTCTTC
cdr3_aa: CASSLALGEEQFF

v_call: TRBV18
j_call: TRBJ1-5
clone_size: -
d_call: -
cdr3_nt: TGTGCCAGCTCACCACCGGAGAACAATCAGCCCCAGCATTTT
cdr3_aa: CASSPPENNQPQHF

v_call: TRBV29-1
j_call: TRBJ2-7
clone_size: -
d_call: -
cdr3_nt: TGCAGCGTTGAGTCAGCCCAGACCTACGAGCAGTACTTC
cdr3_aa: CSVESAQTYEQYF

v_call: TRBV7-2
j_call: TRBJ2-7
clone_size: -
d_call: TRBD2
cdr3_nt: TGTGCCAGCAGCTTGTCTGGGGGGGCCTACGAGCAGTACTTC
cdr3_aa: CASSLSGGAYEQYF

v_call: TRBV6-4
j_call: TRBJ2-2
clone_size: -
d_call: -
cdr3_nt: TGTGCCAGCAGTGACTCGGGTAGGGCGAACACCGGGGAGCTGTTTTTT
cdr3_aa: CASSDSGRANTGELFF

v_call: TRBV6-1
j_call: TRBJ1-2
clone_size: -
d_call: TRBD1
cdr3_nt: TGTGCCAGCAGTGAAACAGGGGAGAACTATGGCTACACCTTC
cdr3_aa: CASSETGENYGYTF

v_call: TRBV28
j_call: TRBJ2-1
clone_size: -
d_call: TRBD2
cdr3_nt: TGTGCCAGCAGTCCAGCGGGGGGCCACAATGAGCAGTTCTTC
cdr3_aa: CASSPAGGHNEQFF

v_call: TRBV29-1
j_call: TRBJ1-2
clone_size: -
d_call: -
cdr3_nt: TGCAGCGTTGAAAAGGGGGGCCAGCCTGGCTACACCTTC
cdr3_aa: CSVEKGGQPGYTF

v_call: TRBV28
j_call: TRBJ2-1
clone_size: -
d_call: -
cdr3_nt: TGTGCCAGCAGTTTTGGGCTATCGGTGGCGTTCTTC
cdr3_aa: CASSFGLSVAFF

v_call: TRBV5-4
j_call: TRBJ2-3
clone_size: few
d_call: TRBD2
cdr3_nt: TGTGCCAGCAGCTGGAGCGGGAGGGCAGATACGCAGTATTTT
cdr3_aa: CASSWSGRADTQYF

v_call: TRBV4-3
j_call: TRBJ2-3
clone_size: -
d_call: -
cdr3_nt: TGCGCCAGCAGCCAAGACCATTCGAGACACCGGGCAACAGATACGCAGTATTTT
cdr3_aa: CASSQDHSRHRATDTQYF

v_call: TRBV27
j_call: TRBJ2-7
clone_size: -
d_call: TRBD2
cdr3_nt: TGTGCCAGCTCCGGCGGGGGGCTTCAGGGCGAGCAGTACTTC
cdr3_aa: CASSGGGLQGEQYF

v_call: TRBV29-1
j_call: TRBJ2-1
clone_size: -
d_call: -
cdr3_nt: TGCAGCGTTGACGGGCAGGGAAGCTACAATGAGCAGTTCTTC
cdr3_aa: CSVDGQGSYNEQFF

v_call: TRBV29-1
j_call: TRBJ2-7
clone_size: once
d_call: TRBD1
cdr3_nt: TGCAGCGTGGGTGGGACAGCGACCTCCTACGAGCAGTACTTC
cdr3_aa: CSVGGTATSYEQYF

v_call: TRBV6-6
j_call: TRBJ1-5
clone_size: -
d_call: TRBD1
cdr3_nt: TGTGCCAGCAGGTGGGGGACAGGGCATCAGCCCCAGCATTTT
cdr3_aa: CASRWGTGHQPQHF

v_call: TRBV27
j_call: TRBJ1-1
clone_size: -
d_call: TRBD1
cdr3_nt: TGTGCCAGCAGTTTAGGACAGGGAAACACTGAAGCTTTCTTT
cdr3_aa: CASSLGQGNTEAFF

v_call: TRBV29-1
j_call: TRBJ1-1
clone_size: -
d_call: -
cdr3_nt: TGCAGCGGGCATGTGGTGGGAGGAGGTACTGAAGCTTTCTTT
cdr3_aa: CSGHVVGGGTEAFF

v_call: TRBV27
j_call: TRBJ2-1
clone_size: -
d_call: -
cdr3_nt: TGTGCCAGCAGTCGACCCGGTGGGTGGTGGTTCTTC
cdr3_aa: CASSRPGGWWFF

v_call: TRBV27
j_call: TRBJ2-5
clone_size: -
d_call: -
cdr3_nt: TGTGCCAGCAGTTTATTAGCTGGAGAGACCCAGTACTTC
cdr3_aa: CASSLLAGETQYF

v_call: TRBV19
j_call: TRBJ2-1
clone_size: few
d_call: TRBD2
cdr3_nt: TGTGCCAGTAGTCCAACAGCGGGAGTTAGTGAGCAGTTCTTC
cdr3_aa: CASSPTAGVSEQFF

v_call: TRBV28
j_call: TRBJ2-5
clone_size: medium-sized
d_call: -
cdr3_nt: TGTGCCAGCACCCCTCAGGGTGGGGAGTCGGAGACCCAGTACTTC
cdr3_aa: CASTPQGGESETQYF

v_call: TRBV29-1
j_call: TRBJ2-4
clone_size: -
d_call: -
cdr3_nt: TGCAGCGCATGTGGGGTATTGAAAAACATTCAGTACTTC
cdr3_aa: CSACGVLKNIQYF